This T cell receptor (beta chain) was documented in a study of blood T cell repertoires in COVID-19. Assay used: immunoSEQ multiplex PCR; TCRdb lists only in-frame clones, some missing. The sample records 200,000 or so clones, under 85% being singletons. Trimming pared 5 bases from V and 6 bases from J, leaving 18 bases between. CDR1 is MNHEY and CDR2 is SVGEGT in the germline V gene. This CDR3 comprises 15 residues. Participants were placed into cohorts based on the clinical history they reported. Each recovered donor of Cohort 3 presented with two negative PCRs, clearance, or symptom resolution. This clonotype was obtained from a man between 60 and 75 years old who had recovered from COVID-19. The J gene is TRBJ2-3, the V gene TRBV6-2 or TRBV6-3, with no clear D. The material sequenced was PBMCs or T cells enriched from blood (not recorded which). The CDR3 is CASSPQAPSFDTQYF. DNA of the CDR3: TGTGCCAGCAGTCCCCAAGCCCCGTCCTTTGATACGCAGTATTTT.